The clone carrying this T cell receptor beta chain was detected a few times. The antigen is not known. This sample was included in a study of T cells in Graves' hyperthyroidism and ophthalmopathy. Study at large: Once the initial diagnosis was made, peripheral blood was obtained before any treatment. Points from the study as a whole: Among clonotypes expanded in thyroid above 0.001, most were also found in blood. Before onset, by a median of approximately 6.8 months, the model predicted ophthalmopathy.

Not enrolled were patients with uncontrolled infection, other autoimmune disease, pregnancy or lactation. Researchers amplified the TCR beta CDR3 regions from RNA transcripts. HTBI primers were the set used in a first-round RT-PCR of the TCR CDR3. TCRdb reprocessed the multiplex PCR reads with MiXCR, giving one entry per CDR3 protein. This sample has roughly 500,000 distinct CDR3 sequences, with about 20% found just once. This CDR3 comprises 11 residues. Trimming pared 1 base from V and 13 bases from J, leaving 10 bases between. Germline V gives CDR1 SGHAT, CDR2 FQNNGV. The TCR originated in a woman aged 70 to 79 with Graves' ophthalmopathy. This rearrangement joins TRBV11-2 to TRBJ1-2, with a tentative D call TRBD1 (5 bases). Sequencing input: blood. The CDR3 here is CASSLGGVCTF. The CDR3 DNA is TGTGCCAGCAGCTTAGGGGGGGTCTGCACCTTC.